The rows below give T cell receptor beta chains drawn from one sample of a study of human T cells and chemical hapten exposure. TCRdb itself ran the RACE reads through MiXCR, one entry per CDR3 protein. The table lists 80,000 to 100,000 distinct CDR3 sequences, 10% to 14% of them singletons. The source was whole blood, collected in connection with sensitization to the hapten diphenylcyclopropenone (DPC). These receptors all stem from a woman aged 50 to 60 with alopecia areata. Some clones in this sample may be carry-over from other donors' samples. Each CDR3 is given with its conserved first and last residue. The order of the fields is CDR3 protein, CDR3 DNA, D gene, clone size, V gene, J gene. D genes are given only for firm matches. Clone size is given for some rows only: seen once, a few or many times, or a class if the clone is expanded.

CDR3 protein: CASGGTLYNEQFF; CDR3 DNA: TGTGCCAGCGGAGGAACTCTTTACAATGAGCAGTTCTTC; D gene: NA; clone size: few; V gene: TRBV5-4; J gene: TRBJ2-1
CDR3 protein: CASSVIGTSDEQYF; CDR3 DNA: TGTGCCAGCAGCGTGATCGGGACTAGCGACGAGCAGTACTTC; D gene: TRBD2; clone size: NA; V gene: TRBV7-2; J gene: TRBJ2-7
CDR3 protein: CASRTPGQGRNEQFF; CDR3 DNA: TGTGCCAGCAGAACTCCGGGACAGGGGAGGAATGAGCAGTTCTTC; D gene: TRBD1; clone size: many; V gene: TRBV28; J gene: TRBJ2-1
CDR3 protein: CASSPTTGGTEAFF; CDR3 DNA: TGTGCCAGCAGCCCTACCACAGGGGGCACTGAAGCTTTCTTT; D gene: TRBD1; clone size: few; V gene: TRBV9; J gene: TRBJ1-1
CDR3 protein: CASSPLPGGLNTGELFF; CDR3 DNA: TGTGCCAGCTCACCCCTGCCCGGGGGCCTGAACACCGGGGAGCTGTTTTTT; D gene: NA; clone size: NA; V gene: TRBV18; J gene: TRBJ2-2
CDR3 protein: CASGKREGLVDTQYF; CDR3 DNA: TGTGCCAGCGGAAAGCGGGAGGGCCTGGTGGATACGCAGTATTTT; D gene: TRBD2; clone size: many; V gene: TRBV7-2; J gene: TRBJ2-3
CDR3 protein: CASSLGQPQYF; CDR3 DNA: TGTGCCAGCAGTTTAGGGCAGCCCCAGTATTTT; D gene: NA; clone size: few; V gene: TRBV12-3/TRBV12-4; J gene: TRBJ2-3
CDR3 protein: CASSLPGNTGELFF; CDR3 DNA: TGTGCCAGCAGCTTACCTGGGAACACCGGGGAGCTGTTTTTT; D gene: NA; clone size: many; V gene: TRBV7-9; J gene: TRBJ2-2
CDR3 protein: CASMGSGQGANEQYF; CDR3 DNA: TGTGCCAGTATGGGGTCCGGACAGGGGGCCAACGAGCAGTACTTC; D gene: TRBD1; clone size: NA; V gene: TRBV19; J gene: TRBJ2-7
CDR3 protein: CASSLGGTQYF; CDR3 DNA: TGTGCCAGCAGTCTGGGAGGTACGCAGTATTTT; D gene: NA; clone size: many; V gene: TRBV12-3/TRBV12-4; J gene: TRBJ2-3
CDR3 protein: CASSYSSRGTYYEQYF; CDR3 DNA: TGTGCCAGCAGTTACTCGTCAAGGGGGACCTACTACGAGCAGTACTTC; D gene: NA; clone size: few; V gene: TRBV6-2/TRBV6-3; J gene: TRBJ2-7
CDR3 protein: CASSQEASGSSYNEQFF; CDR3 DNA: TGTGCCAGCAGCCAGGAGGCTAGCGGGAGCTCCTACAATGAGCAGTTCTTC; D gene: TRBD2; clone size: many; V gene: TRBV5-4; J gene: TRBJ2-1
CDR3 protein: CASSDGWIATNEKLFF; CDR3 DNA: TGTGCCAGCAGCGACGGCTGGATTGCAACTAATGAAAAACTGTTTTTT; D gene: NA; clone size: many; V gene: TRBV11-2; J gene: TRBJ1-4
CDR3 protein: CASRPKGGPIGDTQYF; CDR3 DNA: TGTGCCAGCAGGCCTAAGGGAGGGCCAATAGGAGATACGCAGTATTTT; D gene: TRBD2; clone size: many; V gene: TRBV5-6; J gene: TRBJ2-3
CDR3 protein: CASSFGLNGYTF; CDR3 DNA: TGTGCCAGCAGTTTTGGGCTCAATGGCTACACCTTC; D gene: NA; clone size: many; V gene: TRBV28; J gene: TRBJ1-2
CDR3 protein: CASSLTGWTEAFF; CDR3 DNA: TGTGCCAGCAGCCTTACAGGGTGGACTGAAGCTTTCTTT; D gene: NA; clone size: many; V gene: TRBV6-2/TRBV6-3; J gene: TRBJ1-1
CDR3 protein: CASSFYSASSYNEQFF; CDR3 DNA: TGTGCCAGCAGCTTTTATAGCGCGAGCTCCTACAATGAGCAGTTCTTC; D gene: NA; clone size: few; V gene: TRBV7-8; J gene: TRBJ2-1
CDR3 protein: CASSPQDSFNQPQHF; CDR3 DNA: TGCGCCAGCAGCCCTCAGGACAGTTTTAATCAGCCCCAGCATTTT; D gene: NA; clone size: many; V gene: TRBV5-1; J gene: TRBJ1-5
CDR3 protein: CASSSTGGSYEQYF; CDR3 DNA: TGTGCCAGCAGTTCCACAGGGGGCTCCTACGAGCAGTACTTC; D gene: TRBD1; clone size: NA; V gene: TRBV3-1; J gene: TRBJ2-7
CDR3 protein: CASSPLAKNNEQFF; CDR3 DNA: TGTGCCAGCAGCCCATTGGCTAAAAATAATGAGCAGTTCTTC; D gene: NA; clone size: many; V gene: TRBV5-4; J gene: TRBJ2-1
CDR3 protein: CASSFISRDREGAVGTQYF; CDR3 DNA: TGTGCCAGCAGCTTCATCAGCCGGGACAGGGAGGGGGCGGTAGGGACCCAGTACTTC; D gene: TRBD1; clone size: NA; V gene: TRBV11-3; J gene: TRBJ2-5
CDR3 protein: CSARTPRDRVSQQPQHF; CDR3 DNA: TGCAGTGCTAGAACCCCCCGGGACAGGGTGTCACAACAGCCCCAGCATTTT; D gene: TRBD1; clone size: many; V gene: TRBV20-1; J gene: TRBJ1-5
CDR3 protein: CAISEGSFYNEQFF; CDR3 DNA: TGTGCCATATCCGAGGGGAGCTTTTACAATGAGCAGTTCTTC; D gene: NA; clone size: few; V gene: TRBV10-3; J gene: TRBJ2-1
CDR3 protein: CASSLEVGKNIQYF; CDR3 DNA: TGTGCCAGCAGTTTAGAGGTCGGTAAAAACATTCAGTACTTC; D gene: NA; clone size: NA; V gene: TRBV12-3/TRBV12-4; J gene: TRBJ2-4
CDR3 protein: CASSISHSNEQFF; CDR3 DNA: TGTGCCAGTAGTATCTCCCATAGCAATGAGCAGTTCTTC; D gene: NA; clone size: many; V gene: TRBV19; J gene: TRBJ2-1
CDR3 protein: CASDRVGNTGELFF; CDR3 DNA: TGTGCCAGCGACAGGGTTGGCAACACCGGGGAGCTGTTTTTT; D gene: TRBD1; clone size: NA; V gene: TRBV6-1; J gene: TRBJ2-2
CDR3 protein: CASSPSLGGSEKLFF; CDR3 DNA: TGTGCCAGCTCACCATCCCTGGGGGGATCGGAAAAACTGTTTTTT; D gene: NA; clone size: many; V gene: TRBV18; J gene: TRBJ1-4
CDR3 protein: CASSFGDFGEQYF; CDR3 DNA: TGTGCCAGCAGCTTCGGGGACTTCGGCGAGCAGTACTTC; D gene: NA; clone size: many; V gene: TRBV7-9; J gene: TRBJ2-7
CDR3 protein: CASTPSGGGNQPQHF; CDR3 DNA: TGTGCCAGCACCCCGTCCGGAGGGGGCAATCAGCCCCAGCATTTT; D gene: NA; clone size: NA; V gene: TRBV6-6; J gene: TRBJ1-5
CDR3 protein: CASSLEAGELFF; CDR3 DNA: TGCGCCAGCAGCTTGGAGGCCGGGGAGCTGTTTTTT; D gene: NA; clone size: NA; V gene: TRBV5-1; J gene: TRBJ2-2
CDR3 protein: CASSHTLGEGGSSYEQYF; CDR3 DNA: TGTGCCAGCAGCCATACACTGGGAGAGGGAGGATCCTCCTACGAGCAGTACTTC; D gene: NA; clone size: many; V gene: TRBV7-6; J gene: TRBJ2-7
CDR3 protein: CASTRKETQYF; CDR3 DNA: TGTGCCAGCACGAGGAAAGAGACCCAGTACTTC; D gene: NA; clone size: NA; V gene: TRBV11-2; J gene: TRBJ2-5
CDR3 protein: CSVATGVSYEQYF; CDR3 DNA: TGCAGCGTTGCCACCGGGGTCTCCTACGAGCAGTACTTC; D gene: NA; clone size: NA; V gene: TRBV29-1; J gene: TRBJ2-7
CDR3 protein: CSVDWTGNTGELFF; CDR3 DNA: TGCAGCGTTGACTGGACAGGGAACACCGGGGAGCTGTTTTTT; D gene: TRBD1; clone size: NA; V gene: TRBV29-1; J gene: TRBJ2-2
CDR3 protein: CASSIRTGGAYEQYF; CDR3 DNA: TGTGCCAGTAGTATTCGGACAGGGGGAGCCTACGAGCAGTACTTC; D gene: TRBD1; clone size: NA; V gene: TRBV19; J gene: TRBJ2-7
CDR3 protein: CSVEGGIAYNEQFF; CDR3 DNA: TGCAGCGTTGAAGGGGGGATCGCCTACAATGAGCAGTTCTTC; D gene: NA; clone size: NA; V gene: TRBV29-1; J gene: TRBJ2-1
CDR3 protein: CASRRTGSDGANVLTF; CDR3 DNA: TGCGCCAGCAGACGGACAGGGTCCGATGGGGCCAACGTCCTGACTTTC; D gene: TRBD1; clone size: few; V gene: TRBV5-1; J gene: TRBJ2-6
CDR3 protein: CAISGGFGYTF; CDR3 DNA: TGTGCCATCAGTGGAGGGTTTGGCTACACCTTC; D gene: NA; clone size: NA; V gene: TRBV10-3; J gene: TRBJ1-2
CDR3 protein: CSVRGDRTAGYTF; CDR3 DNA: TGCAGCGTTCGCGGAGACAGGACCGCGGGCTACACCTTC; D gene: NA; clone size: many; V gene: TRBV29-1; J gene: TRBJ1-2
CDR3 protein: CSGRDREYQPQHF; CDR3 DNA: TGCAGTGGGAGGGACAGGGAATATCAGCCCCAGCATTTT; D gene: TRBD1; clone size: many; V gene: TRBV20-1; J gene: TRBJ1-5
CDR3 protein: CASTRGTVNQPQHF; CDR3 DNA: TGTGCCAGCACGCGAGGGACAGTAAATCAGCCCCAGCATTTT; D gene: TRBD1; clone size: many; V gene: TRBV5-6; J gene: TRBJ1-5
CDR3 protein: CASTPAGGPTGGELFF; CDR3 DNA: TGTGCCAGCACCCCGGCAGGGGGACCAACGGGCGGGGAGCTGTTTTTT; D gene: TRBD1; clone size: NA; V gene: TRBV12-3/TRBV12-4; J gene: TRBJ2-2
CDR3 protein: CASSFGLMNTEAFF; CDR3 DNA: TGTGCCAGCAGCTTTGGACTTATGAACACTGAAGCTTTCTTT; D gene: NA; clone size: many; V gene: TRBV11-2; J gene: TRBJ1-1
CDR3 protein: CASSRQGTNSPLHF; CDR3 DNA: TGTGCCAGCAGCCGACAGGGGACAAATTCACCCCTCCACTTT; D gene: TRBD1; clone size: many; V gene: TRBV6-5; J gene: TRBJ1-6
CDR3 protein: CASSRQGLYEQYF; CDR3 DNA: TGTGCCAGTTCGCGACAGGGCCTTTACGAGCAGTACTTC; D gene: TRBD1; clone size: medium-sized; V gene: TRBV28; J gene: TRBJ2-7
CDR3 protein: CASSPRQGASNSPLHF; CDR3 DNA: TGTGCCAGCTCCCCCCGGCAGGGGGCGAGTAATTCACCCCTCCACTTT; D gene: TRBD1; clone size: many; V gene: TRBV18; J gene: TRBJ1-6
CDR3 protein: CASSSTVEAFF; CDR3 DNA: TGTGCCAGCAGCTCTACAGTTGAAGCTTTCTTT; D gene: NA; clone size: few; V gene: TRBV11-3; J gene: TRBJ1-1
CDR3 protein: CASSLMAGADYNEQFF; CDR3 DNA: TGTGCCAGCAGTTTGATGGCGGGAGCCGACTACAATGAGCAGTTCTTC; D gene: TRBD2; clone size: NA; V gene: TRBV12-3/TRBV12-4; J gene: TRBJ2-1
CDR3 protein: CTSSLLGNTGELFF; CDR3 DNA: TGTACCAGCAGCTTACTGGGGAACACCGGGGAGCTGTTTTTT; D gene: NA; clone size: NA; V gene: TRBV7-9; J gene: TRBJ2-2
CDR3 protein: CASSTDRDTEAFF; CDR3 DNA: TGTGCCAGCAGCACGGACAGGGACACTGAAGCTTTCTTT; D gene: TRBD1; clone size: many; V gene: TRBV7-3; J gene: TRBJ1-1
CDR3 protein: CSAVDSSTDTQYF; CDR3 DNA: TGCAGCGCCGTGGACAGTAGCACAGATACGCAGTATTTT; D gene: NA; clone size: NA; V gene: TRBV29-1; J gene: TRBJ2-3